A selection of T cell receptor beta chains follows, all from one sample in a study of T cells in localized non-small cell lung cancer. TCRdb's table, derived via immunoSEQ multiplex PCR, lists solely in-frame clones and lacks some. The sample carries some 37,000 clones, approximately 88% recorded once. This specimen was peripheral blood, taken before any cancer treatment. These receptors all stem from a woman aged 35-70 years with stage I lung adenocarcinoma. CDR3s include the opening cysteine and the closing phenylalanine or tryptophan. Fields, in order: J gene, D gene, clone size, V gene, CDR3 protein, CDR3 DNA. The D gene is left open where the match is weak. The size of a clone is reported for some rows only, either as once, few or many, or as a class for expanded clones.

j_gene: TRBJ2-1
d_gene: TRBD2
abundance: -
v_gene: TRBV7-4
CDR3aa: CASSCTSSGRVEGEQFF
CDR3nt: TGTGCCAGCAGCTGCACCTCGAGCGGGAGGGTTGAGGGTGAGCAGTTCTTC

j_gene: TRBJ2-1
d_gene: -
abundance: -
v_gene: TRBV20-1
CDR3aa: CSAPYLNEQFF
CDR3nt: TGCAGTGCTCCCTATCTCAATGAGCAGTTCTTC

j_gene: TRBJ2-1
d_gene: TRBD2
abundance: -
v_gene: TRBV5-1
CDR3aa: CASSLAQREYNEQFF
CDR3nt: TGCGCCAGCAGCTTGGCCCAGCGGGAGTATAATGAGCAGTTCTTC

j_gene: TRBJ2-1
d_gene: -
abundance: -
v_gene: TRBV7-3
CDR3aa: CASSYNPVGAYNEQFF
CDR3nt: TGTGCCAGCAGCTATAACCCTGTTGGGGCTTACAATGAGCAGTTCTTC

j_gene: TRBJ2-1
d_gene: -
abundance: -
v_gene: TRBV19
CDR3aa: CASSIVGGVGNEQFF
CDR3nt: TGTGCCAGTAGTATAGTGGGGGGAGTCGGCAATGAGCAGTTCTTC

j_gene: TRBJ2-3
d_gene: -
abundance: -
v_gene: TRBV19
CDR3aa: CASRREGGADTQYF
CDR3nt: TGTGCCAGTCGCAGAGAGGGGGGGGCAGATACGCAGTATTTT

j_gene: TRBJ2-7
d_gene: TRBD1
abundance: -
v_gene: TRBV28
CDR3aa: CASSRGQGYGQYF
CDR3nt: TGTGCCAGCAGTCGAGGACAGGGCTACGGGCAGTACTTC

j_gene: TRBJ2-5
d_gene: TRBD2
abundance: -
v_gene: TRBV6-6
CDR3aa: CASSQLAGVVETQYF
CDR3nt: TGTGCCAGCAGTCAGCTAGCGGGAGTCGTAGAGACCCAGTACTTC

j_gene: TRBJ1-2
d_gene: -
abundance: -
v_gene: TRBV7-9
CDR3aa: CASSFSSAAHYGYTF
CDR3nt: TGTGCCAGCAGCTTCAGCTCTGCAGCCCACTATGGCTACACCTTC

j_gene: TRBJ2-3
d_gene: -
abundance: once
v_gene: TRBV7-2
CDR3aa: CASSLASFQGNTQYF
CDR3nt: TGTGCCAGCAGCTTAGCCTCCTTTCAGGGCAATACGCAGTATTTT

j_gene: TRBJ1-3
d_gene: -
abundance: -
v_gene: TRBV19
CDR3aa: CASSIQDDSGNTIYF
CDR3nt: TGTGCCAGTAGTATTCAAGATGACTCTGGAAACACCATATATTTT

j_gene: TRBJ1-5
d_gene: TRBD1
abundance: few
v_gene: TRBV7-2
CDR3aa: CASSLVTGLNQPQHF
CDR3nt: TGTGCCAGCAGCTTAGTGACAGGGCTCAATCAGCCCCAGCATTTT

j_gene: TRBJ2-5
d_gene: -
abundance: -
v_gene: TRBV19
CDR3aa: CASSKGSGTSEETQYF
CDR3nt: TGTGCCAGTAGTAAGGGGTCGGGTACCTCGGAAGAGACCCAGTACTTC

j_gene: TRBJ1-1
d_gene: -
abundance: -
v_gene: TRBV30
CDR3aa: CAWSPTAFEAFF
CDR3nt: TGTGCCTGGAGTCCTACAGCTTTTGAAGCTTTCTTT

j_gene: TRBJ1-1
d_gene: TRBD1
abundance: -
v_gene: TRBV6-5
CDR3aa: CASSYFSGTGDTEAFF
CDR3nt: TGTGCCAGCAGTTACTTTTCCGGGACAGGGGACACTGAAGCTTTCTTT

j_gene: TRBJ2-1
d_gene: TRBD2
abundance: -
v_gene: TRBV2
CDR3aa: CASRKAGGRGYEQFF
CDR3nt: TGTGCCAGCAGGAAAGCGGGAGGCAGGGGCTATGAGCAGTTCTTC

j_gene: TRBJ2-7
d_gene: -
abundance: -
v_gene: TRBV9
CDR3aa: CASSVGAGIHSYEQYF
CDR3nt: TGTGCCAGCAGCGTAGGGGCCGGGATCCACTCCTACGAGCAGTACTTC

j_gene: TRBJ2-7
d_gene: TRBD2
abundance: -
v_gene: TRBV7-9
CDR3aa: CASSFGLAESPSYEQYF
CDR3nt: TGTGCCAGCAGCTTCGGACTAGCGGAGTCTCCTTCCTACGAGCAGTACTTC

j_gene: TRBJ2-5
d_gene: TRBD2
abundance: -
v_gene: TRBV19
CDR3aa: CASAGTSGRALETQYF
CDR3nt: TGTGCCAGCGCCGGGACTAGCGGGAGGGCCTTGGAGACCCAGTACTTC

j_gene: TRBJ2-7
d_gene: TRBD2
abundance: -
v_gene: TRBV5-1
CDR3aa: CASSLGSGSRYEQYF
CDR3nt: TGCGCCAGCAGCTTGGGTAGCGGGAGTAGGTACGAGCAGTACTTC

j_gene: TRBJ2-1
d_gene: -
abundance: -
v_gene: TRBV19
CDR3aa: CASSIRGSSYNEQFF
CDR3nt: TGTGCCAGTAGTATAAGGGGTTCCTCCTACAATGAGCAGTTCTTC

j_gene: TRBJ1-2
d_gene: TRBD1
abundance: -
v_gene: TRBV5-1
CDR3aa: CASSDQQGVDGYTF
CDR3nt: TGCGCCAGCAGCGATCAGCAGGGGGTTGATGGCTACACCTTC

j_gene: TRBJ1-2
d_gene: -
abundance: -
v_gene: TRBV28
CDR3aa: CASSSSGFYGYTF
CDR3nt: TGTGCCAGCAGTTCTTCAGGGTTCTATGGCTACACCTTC

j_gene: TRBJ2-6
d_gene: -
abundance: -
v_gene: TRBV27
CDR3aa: CASSGTLSGANVLTF
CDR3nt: TGTGCCAGCAGCGGGACATTGTCTGGGGCCAACGTCCTGACTTTC

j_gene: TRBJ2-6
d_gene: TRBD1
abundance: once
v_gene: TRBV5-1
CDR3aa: CASSPDRGPGANVLTF
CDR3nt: TGCGCCAGCAGCCCGGACAGGGGGCCTGGGGCCAACGTCCTGACTTTC

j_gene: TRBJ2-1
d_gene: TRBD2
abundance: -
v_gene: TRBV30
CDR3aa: CAWSVGLAGVNEQFF
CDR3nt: TGTGCCTGGAGTGTAGGACTAGCGGGAGTCAATGAGCAGTTCTTC

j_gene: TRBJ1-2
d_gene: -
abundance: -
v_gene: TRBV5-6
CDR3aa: CASSLGRNGYTF
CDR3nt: TGTGCCAGCAGCTTAGGACGGAATGGCTACACCTTC

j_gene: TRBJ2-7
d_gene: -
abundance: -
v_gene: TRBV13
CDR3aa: CASSPQHGDSESSYEQYF
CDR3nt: TGTGCCAGCAGCCCCCAACACGGGGACTCCGAGAGCTCCTACGAGCAGTACTTC

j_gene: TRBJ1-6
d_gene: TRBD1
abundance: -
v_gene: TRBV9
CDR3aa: CASSAGQGTGYNSPLHF
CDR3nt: TGTGCCAGCAGCGCGGGACAGGGGACAGGATATAATTCACCCCTCCACTTT

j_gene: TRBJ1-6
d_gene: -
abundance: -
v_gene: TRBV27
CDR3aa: CASSLLMGRGSPLHF
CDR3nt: TGTGCCAGCAGTTTATTGATGGGTAGAGGTTCACCCCTCCACTTT

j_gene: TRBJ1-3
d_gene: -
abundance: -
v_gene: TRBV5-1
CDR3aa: CASSLAPPSSGNTIYF
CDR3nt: TGCGCCAGCAGCTTGGCGCCTCCGAGCTCTGGAAACACCATATATTTT

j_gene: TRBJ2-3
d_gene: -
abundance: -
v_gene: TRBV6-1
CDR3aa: CASSGTDRTDTQYF
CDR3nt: TGTGCCAGCAGTGGGACGGACCGCACAGATACGCAGTATTTT

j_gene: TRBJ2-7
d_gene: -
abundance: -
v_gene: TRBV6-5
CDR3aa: CASSQRVEQYF
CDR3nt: TGTGCCAGCAGTCAGAGGGTCGAGCAGTACTTC

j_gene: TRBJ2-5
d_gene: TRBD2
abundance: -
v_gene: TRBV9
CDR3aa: CASSVGWTSGTRQETQYF
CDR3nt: TGTGCCAGCAGCGTAGGATGGACTAGCGGGACCCGACAAGAGACCCAGTACTTC

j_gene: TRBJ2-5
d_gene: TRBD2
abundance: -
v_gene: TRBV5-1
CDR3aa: CASSLGLAGQETQYF
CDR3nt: TGCGCCAGCAGCTTAGGGCTAGCGGGCCAAGAGACCCAGTACTTC

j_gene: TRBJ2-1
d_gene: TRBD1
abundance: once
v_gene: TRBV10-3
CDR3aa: CAISEGTGGLSPYNEQFF
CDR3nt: TGTGCCATCAGTGAGGGGACAGGGGGTCTCAGCCCCTACAATGAGCAGTTCTTC

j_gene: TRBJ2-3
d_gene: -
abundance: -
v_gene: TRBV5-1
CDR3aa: CASSFLGTDTQYF
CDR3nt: TGCGCCAGCAGCTTCTTGGGCACAGATACGCAGTATTTT

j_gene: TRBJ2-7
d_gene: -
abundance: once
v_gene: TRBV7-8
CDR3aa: CASSPNGAYEQYF
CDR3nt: TGTGCCAGCAGCCCTAATGGGGCTTACGAGCAGTACTTC

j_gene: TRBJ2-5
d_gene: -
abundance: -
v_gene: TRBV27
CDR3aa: CASSLSGETQYF
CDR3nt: TGTGCCAGCAGTTTATCTGGAGAGACCCAGTACTTC

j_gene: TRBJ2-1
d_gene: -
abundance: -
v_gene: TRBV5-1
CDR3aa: CASSLDSGGSNEQFF
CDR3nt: TGCGCCAGCAGCTTGGACAGCGGAGGGTCCAATGAGCAGTTCTTC

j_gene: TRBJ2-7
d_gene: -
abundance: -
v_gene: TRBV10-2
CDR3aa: CASSGGGSYEQYF
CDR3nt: TGCGCCAGCAGTGGGGGCGGGTCCTACGAGCAGTACTTC

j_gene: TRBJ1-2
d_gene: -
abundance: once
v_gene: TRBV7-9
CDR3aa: CASTDLWIGVTYDYGYTF
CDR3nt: TGTGCCAGCACCGACTTATGGATCGGCGTTACCTACGACTATGGCTACACCTTC

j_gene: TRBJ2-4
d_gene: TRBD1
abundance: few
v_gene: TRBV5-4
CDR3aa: CASSRQADRGGIQYF
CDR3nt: TGTGCCAGCAGCCGGCAAGCGGACAGGGGTGGCATTCAGTACTTC